The present T cell receptor beta chain was sequenced within a study of blood T cell repertoires in COVID-19. Background on the study: The United States, Italy and Spain supplied acute and convalescent COVID-19 samples. T cells, B-cell-depleted T cells, or PBMCs supplied cDNA or gDNA.

The CDR3 loop spans 14 amino acids. With 5 bases removed from V and 2 bases from J, the gap between germline ends came to 12 bases. CDR1 MNHEY and CDR2 SMNVEV come from the germline V gene (reference sequence). Sequencing was performed with immunoSEQ multiplex PCR; in TCRdb, only in-frame clones are kept and a portion is missing. Counted here are roughly 200,000 clones, 88% occurring once; the ten biggest clones make up about 1.6%. Sequencing used peripheral blood. This receptor was taken from a man in his late teens or twenties with active or convalescent COVID-19. The rearrangement uses TRBV27 and TRBJ1-2; D unclear. The CDR3 sequence is CASSPDTVNYGYTF. CDR3 DNA sequence: TGTGCCAGCAGTCCCGACACCGTAAACTATGGCTACACCTTC.